One sample yielded the 15 T cell receptor beta chains listed below, sequenced in a study of cytomegalovirus exposure and HLA in healthy donors. PCR primers comprised 60 Vbeta and 13 Jbeta primers. TCRdb keeps only in-frame clones here, not all; method: immunoSEQ multiplex PCR. The profile covers roughly 98,000 clones, with 65% to 80% appearing a single time and around 3% taken by the ten largest. Sequencing used PBMCs. These receptors all stem from a female donor in good health and CMV-seropositive.

The chain couples TRBV6-1 to TRBJ1-5, with D tentatively TRBD1 (6 bases). The germline V gene encodes CDR1 MNHNS and CDR2 SASEGT. The CDR3 has 12 amino acids. The V gene lost 5 bases and the J gene lost 7 bases, with 9 bases spanning the gap. The CDR3 DNA is TGTGCCAGCAGTAAGCAGGGGCAGCCCCAGCATTTT. Residues: CASSKQGQPQHF.

The chain has TRBV28 and TRBJ1-4, with 10 bases fitting TRBD1. V was clipped by 3 bases and J by 8 bases; unmatched bases: 6. CDR3 size: 15 residues. Germline loops: CDR1 MDHEN, CDR2 SYDVKM. The CDR3 sequence is CASSFRDRGYEKLFF. The CDR3, as DNA: TGTGCCAGCAGTTTCCGGGACAGGGGATACGAAAAACTGTTTTTT.

The chain is built from TRBV4-3 and TRBJ2-5, with 8 bases matching TRBD2. The CDR3 has 16 amino acids. V shed 4 bases and J 2 bases; nucleotides not matched to a gene: 9. The germline V gene encodes CDR1 LGHNA and CDR2 YSLEER. CDR3 sequence reads: CASSPKPAGVQETQYF. The CDR3 DNA is TGCGCCAGCAGCCCCAAACCAGCGGGAGTGCAAGAGACCCAGTACTTC.

The sample holds one count of this clone. The chain uses TRBV11-3 and TRBJ2-2; 10 bases line up with TRBD2. Unmatched junction bases numbered 4, after V lost 4 bases and J lost 5 bases. CDR3 size: 15 residues. The germline V gene encodes CDR1 SGHNT and CDR2 YENEEA. CDR3 DNA sequence: TGTGCCAGCAGCTCACGGACTAGCGGTACCGGGGAGCTGTTTTTT. It encodes CASSSRTSGTGELFF.

The rearrangement links TRBV7-2 to TRBJ2-2, with TRBD2 as a possible D gene (6 bases). The germline V gene has CDR1 SGHTA and CDR2 FQGNSA. The CDR3 runs 16 residues. V dropped 5 bases and J dropped 2 bases, with 15 bases sitting between them. The CDR3 region has the DNA TGTGCCAGCAGCCGCCGGTGGGGGGATAACACCGGGGAGCTGTTTTTT. Its translation: CASSRRWGDNTGELFF.

The CDR3 DNA sequence: TGTGCCAGCAGTTATAGTAGGGCCAACGTCCTGACTTTC. It codes for CASSYSRANVLTF. The V and J genes are TRBV6-5 and TRBJ2-6; D unclear. Trimming left V 3 bases short and J 5 bases short, with 5 bases between. Germline assignment: CDR1 MNHEY and CDR2 SVGAGI. This CDR3 comprises 13 residues.

This chain joins TRBV4-3 and TRBJ1-4; D gene ambiguous. CDR1 is LGHNA and CDR2 is YSLEER in the germline V gene. The CDR3 covers 15 residues. V was shortened by 4 bases and J by 0 bases, with 9 bases between the two germline ends. CDR3 sequence (DNA): TGCGCCAGCAGCCTAGAGTATGCAACTAATGAAAAACTGTTTTTT. Its protein is CASSLEYATNEKLFF.

V is TRBV7-6 and J is TRBJ1-2; perhaps TRBD1 as D (6 bases). The V gene lost 6 bases and the J gene lost 4 bases, with 15 bases spanning the gap. Germline CDR1 SGHVS, CDR2 FNYEAQ. The CDR3 runs to 14 residues. CDR3 sequence: CASRPRGAVYGYTF. The CDR3 coding sequence is TGTGCCAGCAGACCTCGGGGGGCTGTCTATGGCTACACCTTC.

This clone has just one count. The chain combines TRBV6-5 with TRBJ2-1, with D unclear. The CDR3 is 15 amino acids. The germline CDR1 and CDR2 sequences are MNHEY and SVGAGI. Trimming shortened V by 0 bases and J by 8 bases, and 14 bases separated the two germline ends. In DNA, the CDR3 is TGTGCCAGCAGTTACTCTTCTTGGGCTTCCGATGAGCAGTTCTTC. Protein product: CASSYSSWASDEQFF.

This clone appeared a few times. The V gene is TRBV19, the J gene TRBJ2-7; 10 bases match TRBD1. The trim removed 10 bases at V and 3 bases at J, leaving 6 bases unmatched. Germline CDR1 LNHDA, CDR2 SQIVND (reference sequence). This CDR3 contains 13 residues. DNA for the CDR3: TGTGCCACCCGGGACAGGGGTTTCTACGAGCAGTACTTC. It translates to CATRDRGFYEQYF. Full variable domain (remainder filled in from reference TRBV19 and TRBJ2-7): DGGITQSPKYLFRKEGQNVTLSCEQNLNHDAMYWYRQDPGQGLRLIYYSQIVNDFQKGDIAEGYSVSREKKESFPLTVTSAQKNPTAFYLCATRDRGFYEQYFGPGTRLTVT.

The CDR3 coding sequence is TGTGCCATCAGGACGGGCGCTAGCGGTTACGAGCAGTACTTC. Encoded protein: CAIRTGASGYEQYF. The chain carries TRBV10-3 and TRBJ2-7; 7 bases map to TRBD2. Germline trimming cut 6 bases from V and 4 bases from J; bases unmatched to any gene: 9. In germline, CDR1 is ENHRY, CDR2 SYGVKD. The CDR3 is made up of 14 amino acids.

The chain employs TRBV7-8 and TRBJ2-5, with a possible D match to TRBD2 (6 bases). CDR1 is SGHVS, CDR2 FQNEAQ, per germline. V lost 1 base and J lost 3, with 9 bases in between. The CDR3 has 14 amino acids. CDR3 sequence reads: CASSLGGLEETQYF. CDR3 bases: TGTGCCAGCAGCTTAGGGGGACTCGAAGAGACCCAGTACTTC.

This clone has only a few counts. The chain couples TRBV5-1 to TRBJ1-1; tentative D call: TRBD1 (6 bases). From germline, CDR1 is SGHRS and CDR2 YFSETQ. V dropped 4 bases and J dropped 3 bases, with 10 bases sitting between them. The CDR3 sequence is 13 residues long. CDR3 loop: CASSSWTDTEAFF. The CDR3 coding sequence is TGCGCCAGCAGCAGCTGGACAGACACTGAAGCTTTCTTT.

The chain joins TRBV28 to TRBJ2-5, with 11 bases matching TRBD1. V was clipped by 1 base and J by 7 bases; unmatched bases: 11. This CDR3 is built from 17 residues. Germline loops: CDR1 MDHEN, CDR2 SYDVKM. The CDR3 coding sequence is TGTGCCAGCAGTTTATCACTCGGGACAGGGGGATATGGGACCCAGTACTTC. Its protein is CASSLSLGTGGYGTQYF.

The rearrangement joins TRBV6-6 to TRBJ2-7; possibly TRBD1 for D (6 bases). In germline, CDR1 is MNHNY, CDR2 SVGAGI (reference sequence). Trimming left V 6 bases short and J 0 bases short, with 18 bases between. This CDR3 is 16 amino acids long. The CDR3 reads CASSLLRTESSYEQYF. The CDR3 DNA follows: TGTGCCAGCAGCTTATTACGGACAGAGAGCTCCTACGAGCAGTACTTC.